The entry below gives a single T cell receptor beta chain sequence along with its context. The sample belongs to a study of blood T cell repertoires in COVID-19. Assay: immunoSEQ multiplex PCR; the TCRdb copy retains only in-frame clones and omits some. The data contain about 78,000 clones, around four fifths of them seen just once; the ten biggest clones take up less than 10%. V lost 4 bases and J 3 bases, leaving 15 bases between the germline ends. The CDR3 has 15 amino acids. Germline V CDR1 and CDR2: MNHEY, SMNVEV (reference sequence). The origin of this receptor is a human donor in a cohort sampled during active COVID-19. Sequencing input: peripheral blood. The chain couples TRBV27 to TRBJ1-2; possibly TRBD1 for D (6 bases). The CDR3 loop is CASSSPRAGDYGYTF. In DNA form, the CDR3 reads TGTGCCAGCAGTTCCCCGAGGGCAGGGGACTATGGCTACACCTTC.